A selection of T cell receptor beta chains follows, all from one sample in a study of blood T cell repertoires in COVID-19. Generated by immunoSEQ multiplex PCR, the TCRdb table keeps only in-frame clones and is missing some. Here the sample spans about 280,000 clones, roughly 85% being singletons. The sequencing input was peripheral blood. These receptors came from a man in his forties or fifties with active or convalescent COVID-19. Both conserved end residues are part of each CDR3. A D gene is named only where the DNA matches it firmly. Size is stated for part of the rows, as once, few or many counts, or as a class when the clone is expanded.

TRBJ2-1 | TRBV11-3 | - | - | CASSFRSDEQFF | TGTGCCAGCAGCTTTAGAAGCGATGAGCAGTTCTTC
TRBJ2-1 | TRBV6-6 | - | - | CASTLTGNEQFF | TGTGCCAGCACTCTCACAGGGAATGAGCAGTTCTTC
TRBJ1-1 | TRBV5-4 | - | TRBD1 | CASSPQGRNTEAFF | TGTGCCAGCAGCCCACAGGGGAGGAACACTGAAGCTTTCTTT
TRBJ2-1 | TRBV2 | - | - | CASSDDGKDEQFF | TGTGCCAGCAGTGACGACGGGAAGGATGAGCAGTTCTTC
TRBJ2-3 | TRBV28 | - | - | CASSLGGAEDTQYF | TGTGCCAGCAGTCTGGGGGGGGCTGAGGATACGCAGTATTTT
TRBJ2-1 | TRBV3-1/TRBV3-2 | - | - | CASSQDSVLTSSYNEQFF | TGTGCCAGCAGCCAAGATTCTGTCCTCACTAGCTCCTACAATGAGCAGTTCTTC
TRBJ1-2 | TRBV23-1 | - | - | CASSQMSREDGYTF | TGCGCCAGCAGTCAAATGAGTCGAGAAGATGGCTACACCTTC
TRBJ2-2 | TRBV11-2 | - | - | CASSPAAFPRAGELFF | TGTGCCAGCAGCCCGGCGGCGTTTCCACGTGCCGGGGAGCTGTTTTTT
TRBJ1-2 | TRBV6-5 | - | - | CASSYGRVNYGYTF | TGTGCCAGCAGTTATGGCAGGGTTAACTATGGCTACACCTTC
TRBJ2-1 | TRBV6-1 | - | - | CASSERGHRSYNEQFF | TGTGCCAGCAGTGAAAGGGGACACCGCTCCTACAATGAGCAGTTCTTC
TRBJ2-1 | TRBV4-1 | - | TRBD2 | CASSQASGRAPSEEQFF | TGCGCCAGCAGCCAAGCTAGCGGGAGGGCCCCGTCGGAAGAGCAGTTCTTC
TRBJ1-1 | TRBV25-1 | - | - | CASSPGTEAFF | TGTGCCAGCAGTCCAGGCACTGAAGCTTTCTTT
TRBJ2-7 | TRBV7-8 | - | - | CASSLFGGQAYEQYF | TGTGCCAGCAGCTTATTTGGAGGTCAAGCCTACGAGCAGTACTTC
TRBJ2-7 | TRBV4-3 | - | TRBD1 | CASSQEITGQGNEQYF | TGCGCCAGCAGCCAAGAAATTACCGGACAGGGCAACGAGCAGTACTTC
TRBJ1-2 | TRBV5-5 | - | - | CASSLSDSYGYTF | TGTGCCAGCAGCTTGTCCGACAGCTATGGCTACACCTTC
TRBJ2-7 | TRBV19 | - | TRBD1 | CASSYRQGTYEQYF | TGTGCCAGTAGTTACAGACAGGGGACCTACGAGCAGTACTTC
TRBJ1-5 | TRBV28 | - | - | CASRPTGKQPQHF | TGTGCCAGCAGACCTACCGGGAAACAGCCCCAGCATTTT
TRBJ1-6 | TRBV18 | - | - | CASSPTGQTYNSPLHF | TGTGCCAGCTCACCCACAGGACAGACGTATAATTCACCCCTCCACTTT
TRBJ2-5 | TRBV5-5 | - | - | CASSPVPGEIGAQYF | TGTGCCAGCAGTCCGGTCCCGGGTGAGATAGGGGCCCAGTACTTC
TRBJ2-2 | TRBV4-2 | - | TRBD1 | CASSQGTGGNTGELFF | TGTGCCAGCAGCCAGGGGACAGGGGGCAACACCGGGGAGCTGTTTTTT
TRBJ2-7 | TRBV19 | - | TRBD2 | CASSSTSGSAYEQYF | TGTGCCAGTAGCTCGACTAGCGGGAGCGCCTACGAGCAGTACTTC
TRBJ1-2 | TRBV6-1 | - | - | CASSLEFQSYGYTF | TGTGCCAGCAGTCTCGAGTTCCAATCCTATGGCTACACCTTC
TRBJ1-5 | TRBV27 | - | TRBD1 | CATRQGQNSNQPQHF | TGTGCCACTCGACAGGGTCAAAATAGCAATCAGCCCCAGCATTTT
TRBJ2-1 | TRBV7-9 | - | TRBD1 | CASSGTGGSYNEQFF | TGTGCCAGCAGCGGGACAGGGGGCTCCTACAATGAGCAGTTCTTC
TRBJ2-4 | TRBV30 | - | - | CAWSVKKGVNIQYF | TGTGCCTGGAGTGTAAAAAAGGGGGTAAACATTCAGTACTTC
TRBJ1-2 | TRBV3-1/TRBV3-2 | - | - | CASSQVTGVGEGYTF | TGTGCCAGCAGCCAAGTCACGGGGGTTGGGGAAGGCTACACCTTC
TRBJ1-4 | TRBV11-2 | - | - | CASSSQGTNEKLFF | TGTGCCAGCAGCTCACAGGGTACTAATGAAAAACTGTTTTTT
TRBJ2-1 | TRBV29-1 | - | TRBD2 | CSVVGLAGGQSSEQFF | TGCAGCGTTGTGGGCCTAGCGGGAGGGCAGTCGAGTGAGCAGTTCTTC
TRBJ2-3 | TRBV28 | - | TRBD2 | CASRGLAGESPQPDTQYF | TGTGCCAGCAGGGGACTAGCGGGAGAGTCCCCCCAACCCGATACGCAGTATTTT
TRBJ2-3 | TRBV30 | - | - | CAWKFRGVNTDTQYF | TGTGCCTGGAAGTTCAGGGGGGTAAACACAGATACGCAGTATTTT
TRBJ2-1 | TRBV4-1 | - | - | CASSQERDTYNEQFF | TGCGCCAGCAGCCAAGAAAGGGACACCTACAATGAGCAGTTCTTC
TRBJ1-2 | TRBV7-2 | - | TRBD1 | CASSSGTGKGGYTF | TGTGCCAGCAGCTCTGGGACAGGGAAGGGAGGCTACACCTTC
TRBJ2-7 | TRBV9 | - | TRBD2 | CASSVEAGGYEQYF | TGTGCCAGCAGCGTAGAAGCGGGAGGGTACGAGCAGTACTTC
TRBJ1-1 | TRBV19 | - | - | CASSITLTVNTEAFF | TGTGCCAGTAGTATAACCCTCACAGTGAACACTGAAGCTTTCTTT
TRBJ2-5 | TRBV3-1/TRBV3-2 | - | - | CASAGSGPQETQYF | TGTGCCAGCGCCGGGAGCGGGCCCCAAGAGACCCAGTACTTC
TRBJ2-3 | TRBV6-2/TRBV6-3 | - | TRBD2 | CASIPSGRRYTQYF | TGTGCCAGCATCCCAAGCGGGAGGCGATATACGCAGTATTTT
TRBJ1-1 | TRBV29-1 | once | TRBD1 | CSVEGQINTEAFF | TGCAGCGTTGAGGGACAGATAAACACTGAAGCTTTCTTT
TRBJ2-7 | TRBV5-5 | few | - | CASSVRTGGPYEQYF | TGTGCCAGCAGCGTGAGGACTGGTGGCCCCTACGAGCAGTACTTC
TRBJ2-7 | TRBV5-4 | - | TRBD2 | CASSPGAGVWYEQYF | TGTGCCAGCAGCCCTGGAGCGGGAGTATGGTACGAGCAGTACTTC
TRBJ2-3 | TRBV19 | - | - | CASTPIGSDTQYF | TGTGCCAGTACCCCGATCGGGTCCGATACGCAGTATTTT
TRBJ1-1 | TRBV5-5 | - | - | CASSWGEGTTEAFF | TGTGCCAGCAGCTGGGGGGAGGGGACCACTGAAGCTTTCTTT
TRBJ2-7 | TRBV5-4 | - | TRBD2 | CASSLAGGAEQYF | TGTGCCAGCAGCCTCGCCGGGGGGGCGGAGCAGTACTTC
TRBJ2-7 | TRBV4-2 | - | TRBD2 | CASSQGTAGDYEQYF | TGTGCCAGCAGCCAAGGAACAGCGGGAGACTACGAGCAGTACTTC
TRBJ2-7 | TRBV3-1/TRBV3-2 | few | TRBD2 | CASSQGSKRGTSSSYEQYF | TGTGCCAGCAGCCAAGGGTCCAAGCGGGGTACTTCGTCCTCCTACGAGCAGTACTTC
TRBJ2-3 | TRBV9 | - | - | CASSAAGVHTDTQYF | TGTGCCAGCAGCGCAGCAGGGGTCCACACAGATACGCAGTATTTT